Listed below are T cell receptor beta chains from one sample, sequenced in a study of OX40 agonist ivuxolimab in advanced cancers. The assay was immunoSEQ multiplex PCR, and TCRdb's table has in-frame clones only and misses some. The table has 50,000 to 70,000 clones, about 80% seen once; the top ten hold approximately 2.2%. Sequencing used CD4+ or CD8+ T cells sorted from blood, obtained in a trial of the OX40 agonist ivuxolimab. These receptors originate from an adult with an advanced solid tumor such as melanoma, head and neck, liver or kidney cancer. The CDR3 runs from the conserved cysteine through the conserved F or W. D genes are given only for firm matches. Part of the rows lack a size; the others show once, few, many or a class for expanded clones.

cdr3_length d_call j_call clone_size v_call cdr3_nt cdr3_aa
14 TRBD1 TRBJ1-2 NA TRBV7-9 TGTGCCAGCAGCCCCGGGACAGGCGACTATGGCTACACCTTC CASSPGTGDYGYTF
14 NA TRBJ1-4 few TRBV7-9 TGTGCCAGCAGCGCTGCAGAGATGAATGAAAAACTGTTTTTT CASSAAEMNEKLFF
17 TRBD2 TRBJ2-1 NA TRBV2 TGTGCCAGCAGTAACGGACTAGCGGGACTAGGGACGAATGAGCAGTTCTTC CASSNGLAGLGTNEQFF
14 NA TRBJ1-2 NA TRBV7-9 TGTGCCAGCACCACAGGGCCTCCTGCACATGGCTACACCTTC CASTTGPPAHGYTF
14 NA TRBJ1-4 NA TRBV7-9 TGTGCCAGCAGCTTAGAACGGTCGAATGAAAAACTGTTTTTT CASSLERSNEKLFF
14 NA TRBJ1-3 NA TRBV5-5 TGTGCCAGCAGCTTGGGCCGCCCTGGAAACACCATATATTTT CASSLGRPGNTIYF
15 NA TRBJ2-1 NA TRBV5-4 TGTGCCAGCAGCTTGGCCGACAGATACTACAATGAGCAGTTCTTC CASSLADRYYNEQFF
15 TRBD1 TRBJ1-6 NA TRBV7-3 TGTGCCAGCAGCTTAGTCGGACAGGGGAATTCACCCCTCCACTTT CASSLVGQGNSPLHF
16 TRBD1 TRBJ2-7 NA TRBV6-6 TGTGCCAGCAGCCTACAGGGGATCCTGGACGGTTACGAGCAGTACTTC CASSLQGILDGYEQYF
14 NA TRBJ1-5 NA TRBV6-1 TGTGCCAGCACCTCCGACAGAGTTAATCAGCCCCAGCATTTT CASTSDRVNQPQHF
15 TRBD2 TRBJ2-1 NA TRBV6-6 TGTGCCAGCAGCCCGTCCGGGGGGGCTTATCATGAGCAGTTCTTC CASSPSGGAYHEQFF
14 TRBD1 TRBJ1-1 NA TRBV19 TGTGCCAGTAGCTATTCAGGGGGTAGCACTGAAGCTTTCTTT CASSYSGGSTEAFF
14 NA TRBJ2-1 NA TRBV18 TGTGCCAGCTCACCACCGGGAGGACCCAATGAGCAGTTCTTC CASSPPGGPNEQFF
14 NA TRBJ1-1 few TRBV19 TGTGCCAGTAGTGAGCAGGGCGGAGGGACTGAAGCTTTCTTT CASSEQGGGTEAFF
15 TRBD2 TRBJ2-7 once TRBV4-2 TGTGCCAGCAGCCTATCGACTAGCGGGAGTTACGAGCAGTACTTC CASSLSTSGSYEQYF
18 NA TRBJ2-1 NA TRBV9 TGTGCCAGCAGCCCTACTTGGGGGGGGCACAGCTCCTACAATGAGCAGTTCTTC CASSPTWGGHSSYNEQFF
14 NA TRBJ1-2 few TRBV13 TGTGCCAGCAGCTTAAGAGGGGCCGGCGGTGGCTACACCTTC CASSLRGAGGGYTF
14 NA TRBJ1-5 NA TRBV7-9 TGTGCCAGCAGCCACAAAGGGGGTAATCAGCCCCAGCATTTT CASSHKGGNQPQHF
11 TRBD1 TRBJ2-1 NA TRBV20-1 TGCAGTACAGGGGGGCCCAATGAGCAGTTCTTC CSTGGPNEQFF
16 TRBD1 TRBJ1-5 NA TRBV28 TGTGCCAGCAGTTACGACAGGGGTTTGAGCAATCAGCCCCAGCATTTT CASSYDRGLSNQPQHF
14 NA TRBJ1-1 NA TRBV28 TGTGCCAGCAGTGCCCCGGACACGGCTTGGGGCGCTTTCTTT CASSAPDTAWGAFF
13 NA TRBJ1-1 NA TRBV2 TGTGCCAGCAGTGAACGGGGTAGAACTGAAGCTTTCTTT CASSERGRTEAFF
11 NA TRBJ2-7 NA TRBV20-1 TGCAGCGTCACAGGGTTCGACGAGCAGTACTTC CSVTGFDEQYF
14 NA TRBJ2-1 NA TRBV7-6 TGTGCCAGCAGCTCAGGGACCTGGAACAATGAGCAGTTCTTC CASSSGTWNNEQFF
15 TRBD1 TRBJ2-7 once TRBV14 TGTGCCAGCAGCCAAGCCGGGACAGGGTTATACGAGCAGTACTTC CASSQAGTGLYEQYF
16 TRBD2 TRBJ2-7 NA TRBV27 TGTGCCAGCAGGAAAACGGGGACTAGCGGGAGCTACGAGCAGTACTTC CASRKTGTSGSYEQYF
16 TRBD2 TRBJ2-3 NA TRBV15 TGTGCCACCAGCAGGGGTAGCGGGGGGCGCACAGATACGCAGTATTTT CATSRGSGGRTDTQYF
14 NA TRBJ2-7 NA TRBV4-2 TGTGCCAGCAGCCTGTCTTCATCCTCCTACGAGCAGTACTTC CASSLSSSSYEQYF
14 NA TRBJ1-5 few TRBV6-5 TGTGCCAGCAGACAGGATTATAGCAATCAGCCCCAGCATTTT CASRQDYSNQPQHF
17 TRBD2 TRBJ2-7 once TRBV28 TGTGCCAGCAGTGACCCGGGACTAGCGGGAGGACGGTACGAGCAGTACTTC CASSDPGLAGGRYEQYF
14 NA TRBJ1-4 NA TRBV6-6 TGTGCCAGCAGTCCGACAGCGGGAAATGAAAAACTGTTTTTT CASSPTAGNEKLFF
15 NA TRBJ1-5 NA TRBV7-8 TGTGCCAGTAACAATTGGATGGGGAGCCATCAGCCCCAGCATTTT CASNNWMGSHQPQHF
15 NA TRBJ2-5 NA TRBV5-1 TGCGCCAGCAATGAAGGCTCCCTTGTAGGGGAGACCCAGTACTTC CASNEGSLVGETQYF
15 TRBD1 TRBJ1-4 NA TRBV30 TGTGCCTGGGCCAAAGGGGGAGGGGGCGGTGAAAAACTGTTTTTT CAWAKGGGGGEKLFF
15 NA TRBJ2-1 NA TRBV7-9 TGTGCCAGCAGCTTAGAGGGGAGTCGGGGGAGTGAGCAGTTCTTC CASSLEGSRGSEQFF
15 NA TRBJ1-6 NA TRBV4-1 TGCGCCGGCAGCACCGGGGGTTTGGATAATTCACCCCTCCACTTT CAGSTGGLDNSPLHF
14 TRBD1 TRBJ2-7 NA TRBV19 TGTGCCAGTAGTATAGGGACAGGGCGAGACGAGCAGTACTTC CASSIGTGRDEQYF
14 TRBD1 TRBJ1-2 NA TRBV2 TGTGCCAGCAGTGAGGTACAGGGGGACTATGGCTACACCTTC CASSEVQGDYGYTF
13 TRBD2 TRBJ2-2 NA TRBV28 TGTGCCAGCAATCCAGCGGGAACCGGGGAGCTGTTTTTT CASNPAGTGELFF
13 NA TRBJ2-7 NA TRBV7-9 TGTGCCAGCAGCACAGACAGGTCCTACGAGCAGTACTTC CASSTDRSYEQYF
16 NA TRBJ2-7 NA TRBV2 TGTGCCAGCAGTGAAGCGCTTCGGGACGGAGCCTACGAGCAGTACTTC CASSEALRDGAYEQYF
13 NA TRBJ2-2 NA TRBV6-6 TGTGCCAGCAGTAGGGGGGACACCGGGGAGCTGTTTTTT CASSRGDTGELFF
17 TRBD1 TRBJ2-5 NA TRBV13 TGTGCCAGCAGCCTGACAGGGGGAAGGGTGAGCGCAGAGACCCAGTACTTC CASSLTGGRVSAETQYF
11 NA TRBJ2-7 NA TRBV30 TGTGCCTGGAGTGGGCAGATAAAGCAGTACTTC CAWSGQIKQYF
17 NA TRBJ1-4 NA TRBV19 TGTGCCAGTAGTAGCCACGTAAGATTAGATCGCCGTGAAAAACTGTTTTTT CASSSHVRLDRREKLFF
8 NA TRBJ2-7 NA TRBV7-9 TGTGCCAGCAGCCTCCTTTTTTTC CASSLLFF
13 NA TRBJ1-1 NA TRBV6-5 TGTGCCAGCAGTCGACAGGTTAACACTGAAGCTTTCTTT CASSRQVNTEAFF
11 NA TRBJ2-7 NA TRBV5-8 TGTGCCAGCAGCTTCGGCTACGAGCAGTACTTC CASSFGYEQYF
13 NA TRBJ1-1 NA TRBV5-1 TGCGCCAGTGCAACGGGGGGGAACACTGAAGCTTTCTTT CASATGGNTEAFF
14 NA TRBJ2-2 once TRBV7-3 TGTGCCAGCAGCCCCCCCGGTACAGCCGGGGAGCTGTTTTTT CASSPPGTAGELFF
15 NA TRBJ2-7 NA TRBV9 TGTGCCAGCAGCGTAGGTGGAGGGTCTCCCTACGAGCAGTACTTC CASSVGGGSPYEQYF
14 NA TRBJ1-5 NA TRBV28 TGTGCCAGCAGTTTATCCCCGAGCAATCAGCCCCAGCATTTT CASSLSPSNQPQHF